This entry describes one TCR beta chain. What it binds is unknown. The sample belongs to a study of T-cell reconstitution after alpha-beta-depleted transplantation in children. Trimming removed 3 bases at V and 1 base at J, with 10 bases between. Germline CDR1 is SEHNR and CDR2 is FQNEAQ (reference sequence). This CDR3 has 15 residues. The library targeted TCRbeta and was prepared with unique molecular identifiers. MiXCR was run by TCRdb on the PCR reads, yielding one entry per CDR3 protein. This sample carries 55,000 to 65,000 distinct CDR3 sequences, approximately 46% of them seen once, and the ten largest clones take roughly 98%. Findings and limits, study-wide: There were reportedly several hundred expanded graft clones from which alpha-beta T cells came about two months after transplant. When one year had passed after transplant, most T-cell counts and diversity came from newly produced T cells.

Sequenced here: PBMCs, mostly from graft donor cells, sampled 360 days after TCRalphabeta/CD19-depleted stem cell transplant. The gene calls are TRBV7-9 and TRBJ1-5; weak D call: TRBD1 (5 bases). The receptor's source is a male patient under 18 who had a stem cell transplant for acute lymphoblastic leukemia, so the T cells may come from the graft donor. The CDR3 region is CASSFGTTSNQPQHF. The CDR3 nucleotides are TGTGCCAGCAGCTTTGGGACGACGAGCAATCAGCCCCAGCATTTT. Variable domain in full (rest from reference TRBV7-9 and TRBJ1-5): DTGVSQNPRHKITKRGQNVTFRCDPISEHNRLYWYRQTLGQGPEFLTYFQNEAQLEKSRLLSDRFSAERPKGSFSTLEIQRTEQGDSAMYLCASSFGTTSNQPQHFGDGTRLSIL.